Listed below are T cell receptor beta chains from one sample, sequenced in a study of T cells in Graves' hyperthyroidism and ophthalmopathy. TCRdb processed the multiplex PCR reads anew with MiXCR; each CDR3 protein has one entry. The sample lists under 400,000 distinct CDR3 sequences; approximately 17% were seen once. Sequencing input: blood. The receptors shown here come from a man aged 25-45 years with Graves' hyperthyroidism. Both conserved end residues are part of each CDR3. The D gene is left open where the match is weak. Clone size is shown for a subset of rows, as once, few, many or a class of expanded clone.

clone size: -
V gene: TRBV11-2
J gene: TRBJ2-1
D gene: TRBD2
CDR3 protein: CASSPDSGSEQFF
CDR3 DNA: TGTGCCAGCAGCCCAGACAGCGGGAGTGAGCAGTTCTTC

clone size: many
V gene: TRBV7-2
J gene: TRBJ1-6
D gene: -
CDR3 protein: CASSLGVPLHF
CDR3 DNA: TGTGCCAGCAGCTTGGGGGTACCCCTCCACTTT

clone size: many
V gene: TRBV11-1
J gene: TRBJ2-1
D gene: TRBD2
CDR3 protein: CASSILAGVDNERFF
CDR3 DNA: TGTGCCAGCAGCATACTAGCGGGAGTCGACAATGAGCGGTTCTTC

clone size: -
V gene: TRBV6-1
J gene: TRBJ2-3
D gene: TRBD2
CDR3 protein: CASSELAGSTDTQYF
CDR3 DNA: TGTGCCAGCAGTGAACTAGCGGGGAGCACAGATACGCAGTATTTT

clone size: -
V gene: TRBV27
J gene: TRBJ2-2
D gene: -
CDR3 protein: CASSITSRGTGELFF
CDR3 DNA: TGTGCCAGCAGTATTACTAGCAGAGGCACCGGGGAGCTGTTTTTT

clone size: many
V gene: TRBV2
J gene: TRBJ2-1
D gene: -
CDR3 protein: CASSEFVGGEQFF
CDR3 DNA: TGTGCCAGCAGTGAATTCGTGGGCGGGGAGCAGTTCTTC

clone size: -
V gene: TRBV7-9
J gene: TRBJ2-2
D gene: -
CDR3 protein: CASYSTPTAINTGELFF
CDR3 DNA: TGTGCCAGCTATTCCACCCCCACGGCCATAAACACCGGGGAGCTGTTTTTT

clone size: many
V gene: TRBV4-1
J gene: TRBJ2-3
D gene: -
CDR3 protein: CASSQGGGFSTDTQYF
CDR3 DNA: TGCGCCAGCAGCCAAGGAGGGGGGTTTAGCACAGATACGCAGTATTTT

clone size: many
V gene: TRBV12-3/TRBV12-4
J gene: TRBJ2-3
D gene: -
CDR3 protein: CASRLGDITDTQYF
CDR3 DNA: TGTGCCAGCAGACTGGGGGACATCACAGATACGCAGTATTTT

clone size: many
V gene: TRBV6-1
J gene: TRBJ1-1
D gene: TRBD1
CDR3 protein: CASSPDRVGAFF
CDR3 DNA: TGTGCCAGCAGCCCCGACAGGGTGGGAGCTTTCTTT

clone size: -
V gene: TRBV13
J gene: TRBJ1-1
D gene: -
CDR3 protein: CASSSRPNTEAFF
CDR3 DNA: TGTGCCAGCAGCTCCCGACCGAACACTGAAGCTTTCTTT

clone size: few
V gene: TRBV5-1
J gene: TRBJ2-7
D gene: -
CDR3 protein: CASSPDSRSYEQYF
CDR3 DNA: TGCGCCAGCAGCCCCGACAGTCGCTCCTACGAGCAGTACTTC

clone size: many
V gene: TRBV6-5
J gene: TRBJ2-7
D gene: TRBD1
CDR3 protein: CASSYSLHPTGLSYEQYF
CDR3 DNA: TGTGCCAGCAGTTACTCTCTTCATCCGACAGGGCTGTCCTACGAGCAGTACTTC

clone size: -
V gene: TRBV7-9
J gene: TRBJ2-5
D gene: -
CDR3 protein: CASRPLSGRDQETQYF
CDR3 DNA: TGTGCCAGCAGACCCCTCAGCGGGCGGGACCAAGAGACCCAGTACTTC

clone size: -
V gene: TRBV6-2/TRBV6-3
J gene: TRBJ2-3
D gene: -
CDR3 protein: CASSYRGLSSTDTQYF
CDR3 DNA: TGTGCCAGCAGTTACCGTGGACTATCTAGCACAGATACGCAGTATTTT

clone size: many
V gene: TRBV6-1
J gene: TRBJ2-5
D gene: TRBD1
CDR3 protein: CASSYGQGHQETQYF
CDR3 DNA: TGTGCCAGCAGTTATGGACAGGGACACCAAGAGACCCAGTACTTC

clone size: many
V gene: TRBV30
J gene: TRBJ2-1
D gene: -
CDR3 protein: CAWSRGGSTYNEQFF
CDR3 DNA: TGTGCCTGGAGTCGTGGGGGGAGCACTTACAATGAGCAGTTCTTC

clone size: many
V gene: TRBV27
J gene: TRBJ2-3
D gene: -
CDR3 protein: CASSWTHRGTDTQYF
CDR3 DNA: TGTGCCAGCAGTTGGACCCACCGGGGCACAGATACGCAGTATTTT

clone size: few
V gene: TRBV6-1
J gene: TRBJ1-5
D gene: -
CDR3 protein: CASSSGDQPQHF
CDR3 DNA: TGTGCCAGCAGTTCCGGAGATCAGCCCCAGCATTTT

clone size: -
V gene: TRBV5-1
J gene: TRBJ2-7
D gene: -
CDR3 protein: CASSLDYRDEQYF
CDR3 DNA: TGCGCCAGCAGCTTGGATTACAGGGATGAGCAGTACTTC

clone size: many
V gene: TRBV12-3/TRBV12-4
J gene: TRBJ1-5
D gene: TRBD1
CDR3 protein: CASSMTGGLNQPQHF
CDR3 DNA: TGTGCCAGCAGTATGACAGGGGGACTCAATCAGCCCCAGCATTTT

clone size: many
V gene: TRBV7-2
J gene: TRBJ2-3
D gene: TRBD1
CDR3 protein: CATMTGGFADTQYF
CDR3 DNA: TGTGCCACCATGACAGGGGGGTTTGCAGATACGCAGTATTTT

clone size: many
V gene: TRBV11-2
J gene: TRBJ2-1
D gene: -
CDR3 protein: CASSSLGSSYNEQFF
CDR3 DNA: TGTGCCAGCAGCTCCCTGGGGAGCTCCTACAATGAGCAGTTCTTC

clone size: many
V gene: TRBV30
J gene: TRBJ2-3
D gene: -
CDR3 protein: CAWSVLSDVRTDTQYF
CDR3 DNA: TGTGCCTGGAGTGTCCTCTCGGACGTCCGGACAGATACGCAGTATTTT

clone size: -
V gene: TRBV7-9
J gene: TRBJ1-5
D gene: TRBD1
CDR3 protein: CASSQGGQGVPQHF
CDR3 DNA: TGTGCCAGCAGCCAGGGGGGGCAGGGGGTGCCCCAGCATTTT

clone size: -
V gene: TRBV20-1
J gene: TRBJ1-6
D gene: -
CDR3 protein: CSASTGRDNSPLHF
CDR3 DNA: TGCAGTGCATCAACAGGCAGGGATAATTCACCCCTCCACTTT

clone size: few
V gene: TRBV5-1
J gene: TRBJ2-2
D gene: -
CDR3 protein: CASSLEQAGGELFF
CDR3 DNA: TGCGCCAGCAGCTTGGAACAGGCAGGCGGGGAGCTGTTTTTT

clone size: many
V gene: TRBV5-5
J gene: TRBJ2-3
D gene: -
CDR3 protein: CASSFTAGFTDTQYF
CDR3 DNA: TGTGCCAGCAGCTTCACCGCAGGGTTCACAGATACGCAGTATTTT

clone size: many
V gene: TRBV3-1
J gene: TRBJ1-2
D gene: TRBD1
CDR3 protein: CASSHKGQGNGYTF
CDR3 DNA: TGTGCCAGCAGCCATAAGGGACAGGGTAATGGCTACACCTTC

clone size: many
V gene: TRBV5-1
J gene: TRBJ2-2
D gene: TRBD1
CDR3 protein: CASSLTGGANTGELFF
CDR3 DNA: TGCGCCAGCAGCTTGACAGGGGGCGCGAACACCGGGGAGCTGTTTTTT

clone size: few
V gene: TRBV7-9
J gene: TRBJ2-7
D gene: -
CDR3 protein: CASSPSTVSYEQYF
CDR3 DNA: TGTGCCAGCAGCCCTTCGACAGTCTCCTACGAGCAGTACTTC

clone size: many
V gene: TRBV7-8
J gene: TRBJ1-1
D gene: TRBD1
CDR3 protein: CASSLAGDRDTEAFF
CDR3 DNA: TGTGCCAGCAGCTTAGCGGGAGACAGGGACACTGAAGCTTTCTTT

clone size: few
V gene: TRBV24-1
J gene: TRBJ2-3
D gene: -
CDR3 protein: CATGIGRGSTDTQYF
CDR3 DNA: TGTGCCACCGGGATCGGACGGGGTAGCACAGATACGCAGTATTTT

clone size: many
V gene: TRBV12-3/TRBV12-4
J gene: TRBJ2-5
D gene: TRBD1
CDR3 protein: CASSRGQGGTQYF
CDR3 DNA: TGTGCCAGCAGTCGCGGACAGGGGGGGACCCAGTACTTC

clone size: many
V gene: TRBV2
J gene: TRBJ2-1
D gene: -
CDR3 protein: CASSEEQSEQFF
CDR3 DNA: TGTGCCAGCAGTGAAGAGCAGAGTGAGCAGTTCTTC

clone size: few
V gene: TRBV3-1
J gene: TRBJ2-1
D gene: -
CDR3 protein: CASSLWGNNEQFF
CDR3 DNA: TGTGCCAGCAGCCTCTGGGGGAACAATGAGCAGTTCTTC

clone size: -
V gene: TRBV20-1
J gene: TRBJ2-7
D gene: TRBD2
CDR3 protein: CSASTSVYEQYF
CDR3 DNA: TGCAGTGCTTCGACTAGCGTCTACGAGCAGTACTTC

clone size: many
V gene: TRBV2
J gene: TRBJ1-2
D gene: -
CDR3 protein: CASSPNYGYTF
CDR3 DNA: TGTGCCAGCAGTCCTAACTATGGCTACACCTTC

clone size: medium-sized
V gene: TRBV12-3/TRBV12-4
J gene: TRBJ1-1
D gene: TRBD1
CDR3 protein: CASSRPGQGFAEAFF
CDR3 DNA: TGTGCCAGCAGTCGTCCGGGACAGGGTTTCGCTGAAGCTTTCTTT

clone size: few
V gene: TRBV6-2/TRBV6-3
J gene: TRBJ2-1
D gene: -
CDR3 protein: CASSYSPASAFYNEQFF
CDR3 DNA: TGTGCCAGCAGTTACTCGCCGGCTAGCGCCTTTTACAATGAGCAGTTCTTC

clone size: many
V gene: TRBV6-1
J gene: TRBJ2-7
D gene: -
CDR3 protein: CASSYGQGINEQYF
CDR3 DNA: TGTGCCAGCAGTTACGGCCAGGGTATCAACGAGCAGTACTTC

clone size: few
V gene: TRBV4-2
J gene: TRBJ2-5
D gene: TRBD1
CDR3 protein: CASSQPDREETQYF
CDR3 DNA: TGTGCCAGCAGCCAACCTGACAGGGAAGAGACCCAGTACTTC

clone size: many
V gene: TRBV12-3/TRBV12-4
J gene: TRBJ2-1
D gene: -
CDR3 protein: CAGSPDLGGNEQFF
CDR3 DNA: TGTGCCGGCAGTCCGGACCTTGGGGGCAATGAGCAGTTCTTC

clone size: few
V gene: TRBV7-2
J gene: TRBJ1-2
D gene: TRBD1
CDR3 protein: CASTQQGAQSGYTF
CDR3 DNA: TGTGCCAGCACTCAGCAGGGGGCGCAAAGTGGCTACACCTTC

clone size: many
V gene: TRBV28
J gene: TRBJ1-1
D gene: -
CDR3 protein: CASSLPTNTEAFF
CDR3 DNA: TGTGCCAGCAGTTTACCCACGAACACTGAAGCTTTCTTT

clone size: many
V gene: TRBV3-1
J gene: TRBJ2-5
D gene: -
CDR3 protein: CASSQRGNSLATQYF
CDR3 DNA: TGTGCCAGCAGCCAGAGGGGAAACAGCCTCGCGACCCAGTACTTC

clone size: many
V gene: TRBV5-1
J gene: TRBJ2-3
D gene: -
CDR3 protein: CASSLGLARDTQYF
CDR3 DNA: TGCGCCAGCAGCTTGGGGCTAGCGAGGGATACGCAGTATTTT

clone size: few
V gene: TRBV5-1
J gene: TRBJ1-4
D gene: -
CDR3 protein: CASSSGGEGTNEKLFF
CDR3 DNA: TGCGCCAGCAGCTCGGGGGGAGAGGGAACTAATGAAAAACTGTTTTTT

clone size: many
V gene: TRBV27
J gene: TRBJ1-6
D gene: -
CDR3 protein: CASSLNQGLNSPLHF
CDR3 DNA: TGTGCCAGCAGTTTGAATCAGGGGTTGAATTCACCCCTCCACTTT

clone size: few
V gene: TRBV10-2
J gene: TRBJ1-2
D gene: TRBD1
CDR3 protein: CASKPTGAYGYTF
CDR3 DNA: TGCGCCAGCAAACCTACAGGGGCCTATGGCTACACCTTC

clone size: -
V gene: TRBV19
J gene: TRBJ1-6
D gene: -
CDR3 protein: CASIPLGQALCITLHF
CDR3 DNA: TGTGCCAGTATTCCCCTGGGGCAGGCCCTTTGTATCACCCTCCACTTT

clone size: many
V gene: TRBV24-1
J gene: TRBJ2-7
D gene: -
CDR3 protein: CATSPGSVTSYEQYF
CDR3 DNA: TGTGCCACCAGTCCGGGAAGCGTCACCTCCTACGAGCAGTACTTC

clone size: many
V gene: TRBV30
J gene: TRBJ1-1
D gene: TRBD1
CDR3 protein: CAWTIGGDAEAFF
CDR3 DNA: TGTGCCTGGACGATAGGGGGCGACGCTGAAGCTTTCTTT

clone size: -
V gene: TRBV19
J gene: TRBJ2-2
D gene: TRBD2
CDR3 protein: CASSRREGTTGELFF
CDR3 DNA: TGTGCCAGTAGTAGAAGGGAGGGGACCACCGGGGAGCTGTTTTTT

clone size: many
V gene: TRBV2
J gene: TRBJ1-1
D gene: -
CDR3 protein: CASRRKVSTEAFF
CDR3 DNA: TGTGCCAGCCGCAGGAAGGTCAGCACTGAAGCTTTCTTT

clone size: many
V gene: TRBV12-5
J gene: TRBJ2-1
D gene: -
CDR3 protein: CASGLVRGYEQFF
CDR3 DNA: TGTGCTAGTGGTTTGGTACGCGGGTATGAGCAGTTCTTC

clone size: few
V gene: TRBV12-5
J gene: TRBJ2-1
D gene: -
CDR3 protein: CASGWGLNEQFF
CDR3 DNA: TGTGCTAGTGGTTGGGGCCTCAATGAGCAGTTCTTC

clone size: many
V gene: TRBV6-1
J gene: TRBJ1-1
D gene: TRBD1
CDR3 protein: CASRSGQAENTEAFF
CDR3 DNA: TGTGCCAGCAGGTCCGGACAGGCGGAGAACACTGAAGCTTTCTTT

clone size: few
V gene: TRBV7-8
J gene: TRBJ1-3
D gene: -
CDR3 protein: CASSLAGPSSGNTIYF
CDR3 DNA: TGTGCCAGCAGCTTAGCCGGGCCTAGCTCTGGAAACACCATATATTTT

clone size: many
V gene: TRBV7-3
J gene: TRBJ2-3
D gene: -
CDR3 protein: CASSSWTATTTQYF
CDR3 DNA: TGTGCCAGCAGCTCATGGACAGCTACTACTACGCAGTATTTT